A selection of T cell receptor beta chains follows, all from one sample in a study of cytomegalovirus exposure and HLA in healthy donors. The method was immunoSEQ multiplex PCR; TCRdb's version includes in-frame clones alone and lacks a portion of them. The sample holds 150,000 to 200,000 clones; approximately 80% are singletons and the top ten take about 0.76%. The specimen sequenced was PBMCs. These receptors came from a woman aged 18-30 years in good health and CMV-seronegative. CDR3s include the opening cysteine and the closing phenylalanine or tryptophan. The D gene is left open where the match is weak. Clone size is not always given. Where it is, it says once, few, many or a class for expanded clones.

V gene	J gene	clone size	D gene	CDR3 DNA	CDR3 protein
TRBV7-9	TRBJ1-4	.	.	TGTGCCAGCAGCTTAGCGCGGGGTGAAAAACTGTTTTTT	CASSLARGEKLFF
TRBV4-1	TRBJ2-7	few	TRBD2	TGCGCCAGCAGCCACCCCTGGGGTAGCGGGAGCCCCACTTCTGCCGAGCAGTACTTC	CASSHPWGSGSPTSAEQYF
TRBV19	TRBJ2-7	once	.	TGTGCCAGCCAGAGTAAGCAGGGCCCCTACGAGCAGTACTTC	CASQSKQGPYEQYF
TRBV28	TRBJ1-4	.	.	TGTGCCAGCAGTTCCCCCCGTGCAACTAATGAAAAACTGTTTTTT	CASSSPRATNEKLFF
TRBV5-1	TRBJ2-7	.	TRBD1	TGCGCCAGCAGCCCCGTGACAGGGGGAGTAAAGCAGTACTTC	CASSPVTGGVKQYF
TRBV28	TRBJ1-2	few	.	TGTGCCAGCAATCCCGCGGGACCTTGGGGCTATGGCTACACCTTC	CASNPAGPWGYGYTF
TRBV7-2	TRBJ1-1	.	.	TGTGCCAGCAGCCGACAGGTTCGGCTGAACACTGAAGCTTTCTTT	CASSRQVRLNTEAFF
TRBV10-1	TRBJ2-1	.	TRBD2	TGCGCCAGCAGCGGACTAGCGGGAGCCTTCCTCTCCTACAATGAGCAGTTCTTC	CASSGLAGAFLSYNEQFF
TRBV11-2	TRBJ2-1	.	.	TGTGCCAGCAGCCCGTCTGATTCGGGTGAGCAGTTCTTC	CASSPSDSGEQFF
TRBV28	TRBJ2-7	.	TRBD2	TGTGCGGCCGAGGGAGGGGCGGGCTCCACACACACCTACGAGCAGTACTTC	CAAEGGAGSTHTYEQYF
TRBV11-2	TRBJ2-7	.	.	TGTGCCAGCAGCTTAGGCGCCCTCTCCTACGAGCAGTACTTC	CASSLGALSYEQYF
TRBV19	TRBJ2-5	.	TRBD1	TGTGCCAGTAGTCTTCGGGACAGGGTGGCCTTCCAAGAGACCCAGTACTTC	CASSLRDRVAFQETQYF
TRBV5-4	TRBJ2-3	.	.	TGTGCCAGCAGCTTGGTAGCGGCTAGCACAGATACGCAGTATTTT	CASSLVAASTDTQYF
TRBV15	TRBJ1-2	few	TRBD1	TGTGCCACCAGCAGAAACCGGGACAGGGCAATTTTGGTGTTTGGCTACACCTTC	CATSRNRDRAILVFGYTF
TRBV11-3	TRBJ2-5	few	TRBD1	TGTGCCAGCAGTTTAAACAGGGGGCTTGCGACCCAGTACTTC	CASSLNRGLATQYF
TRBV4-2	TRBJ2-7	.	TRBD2	TGTGCCAGCAGCCAAGAGGGGACTACCCCCTCCTACGAGCAGTACTTC	CASSQEGTTPSYEQYF
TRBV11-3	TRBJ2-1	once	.	TGTGCCAGCAGCTCTAGGGGATTCAATGAGCAGTTCTTC	CASSSRGFNEQFF
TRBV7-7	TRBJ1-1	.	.	TGTGCTAGCAGCTTATACGGGGGGGAGAACACTGAAGCTTTCTTT	CASSLYGGENTEAFF
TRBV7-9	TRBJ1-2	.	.	TGTTCCAGCAGCCGGCCGGGTTTCGGCTACACCTTC	CSSSRPGFGYTF
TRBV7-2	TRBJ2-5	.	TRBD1	TGTGCCAGCAGCTTAGTTCGGGACAGGGGGCGACAAGAGACCCAGTACTTC	CASSLVRDRGRQETQYF
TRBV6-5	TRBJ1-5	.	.	TGTGCCAGCAGCGGGACTTATAGCAATCAGCCCCAGCATTTT	CASSGTYSNQPQHF
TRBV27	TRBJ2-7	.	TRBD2	TGTGCCAGCAGGGGCGGGCTAGCGGGAGCCGAGCAGTACTTC	CASRGGLAGAEQYF
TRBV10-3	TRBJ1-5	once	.	TGTGCCAGCAGTATGAGTACCGAGGGACAGCCCCAGCATTTT	CASSMSTEGQPQHF
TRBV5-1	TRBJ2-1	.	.	TGCGCCAGCAGCTCGCACCTAGTGAGCTCCTACAATGAGCAGTTCTTC	CASSSHLVSSYNEQFF
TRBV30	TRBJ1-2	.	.	TGTGCCCGCCACAGGGTCCAATATGGCTACACCTTC	CARHRVQYGYTF